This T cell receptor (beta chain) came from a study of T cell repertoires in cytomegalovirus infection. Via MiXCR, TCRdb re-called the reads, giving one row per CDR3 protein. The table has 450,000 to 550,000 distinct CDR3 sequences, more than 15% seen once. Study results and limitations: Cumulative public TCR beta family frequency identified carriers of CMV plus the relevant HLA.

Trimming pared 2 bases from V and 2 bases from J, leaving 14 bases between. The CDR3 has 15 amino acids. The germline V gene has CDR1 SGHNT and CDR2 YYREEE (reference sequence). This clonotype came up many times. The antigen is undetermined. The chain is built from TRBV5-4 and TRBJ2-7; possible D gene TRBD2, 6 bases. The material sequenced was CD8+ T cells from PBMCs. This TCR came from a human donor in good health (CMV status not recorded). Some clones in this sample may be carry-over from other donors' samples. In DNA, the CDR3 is TGTGCCAGCAGCTTCTGGGGGGTGTTTCCCTACGAGCAGTACTTC. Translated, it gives CASSFWGVFPYEQYF.